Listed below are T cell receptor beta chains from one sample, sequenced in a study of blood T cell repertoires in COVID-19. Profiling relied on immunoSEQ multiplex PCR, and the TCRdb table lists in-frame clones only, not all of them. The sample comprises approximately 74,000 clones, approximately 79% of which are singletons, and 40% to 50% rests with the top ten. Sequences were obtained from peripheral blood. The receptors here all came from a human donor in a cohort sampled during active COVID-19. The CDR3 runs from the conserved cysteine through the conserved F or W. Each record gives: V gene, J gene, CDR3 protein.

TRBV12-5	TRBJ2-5	CASGWGSETQYF
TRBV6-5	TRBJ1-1	CASLTQQGTTEAFF
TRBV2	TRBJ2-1	CASSEQLLLSNEQFF
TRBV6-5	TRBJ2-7	CASKERGPASYEQYF
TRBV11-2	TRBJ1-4	CASSPTGYDEKLFF
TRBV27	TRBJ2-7	CASRRQGPYEQYF
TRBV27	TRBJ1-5	CASSRTGVEQPQHF
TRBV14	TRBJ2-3	CASSPQTGTDTQYF
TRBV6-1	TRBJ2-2	CASRPDLTTGELFF
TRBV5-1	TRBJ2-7	CASRASRGAYEQYF
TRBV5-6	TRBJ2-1	CASSLGPTGGPWNEQFF
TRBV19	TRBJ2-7	CASRFGTSGNYEQYF
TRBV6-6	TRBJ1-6	CASSTRQGNSPLHF
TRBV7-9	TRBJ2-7	CASSSRGAVLEGYF
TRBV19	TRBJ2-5	CASSSQGPYGETQYF
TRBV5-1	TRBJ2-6	CASSLSAGSSGANVLTF
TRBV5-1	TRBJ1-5	CASSDGGSNQPQHF
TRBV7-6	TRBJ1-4	CASSLAITRDHTNEKLFF
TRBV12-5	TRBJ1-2	CASGLDRGLNGYTF
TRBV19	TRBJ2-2	CASSIFQQGVGTGELFF
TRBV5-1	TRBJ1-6	CASSFSGGLLHF
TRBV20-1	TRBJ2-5	CSASVTAQETQYF
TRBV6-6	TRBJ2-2	CASSYQPPAGELFF
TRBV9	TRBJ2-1	CASSAQSGTSGSSGFVHEQFF
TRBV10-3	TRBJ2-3	CAISSTSGAGDTQYF
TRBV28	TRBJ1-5	CASSLWSRQGINQPQHF
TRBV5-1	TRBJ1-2	CASKRTTGGLDGYTF
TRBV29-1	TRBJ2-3	CSVDFGQGAADTQYF
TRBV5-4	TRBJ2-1	CASSLVGRNEQFF
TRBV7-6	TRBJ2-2	CASSVKGPGLVRGGELFF
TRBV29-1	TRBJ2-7	CSVESGGVQYF
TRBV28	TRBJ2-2	CASTYDLAGAGNTGELFF
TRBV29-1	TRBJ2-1	CSVLYPTGDNEQFF
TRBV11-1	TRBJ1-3	CASSGQGTAGNTIYF
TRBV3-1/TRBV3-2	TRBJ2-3	CASSPGGRLTDTQYF
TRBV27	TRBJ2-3	CASSPRQGADTQYF
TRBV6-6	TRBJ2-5	CASRLAVRKETQYF
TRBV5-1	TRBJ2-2	CASSSGGVNTGELFF
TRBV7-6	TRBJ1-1	CASSLEEGVTEAFF
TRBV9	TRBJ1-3	CASSSGTLGGNTIYF
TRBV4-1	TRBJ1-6	CASSQGWALANSPLHF
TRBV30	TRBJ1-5	CAWRTGGVNQPQHF
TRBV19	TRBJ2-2	CASIGDRAGELFF
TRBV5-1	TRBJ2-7	CASSLARTYEQYF
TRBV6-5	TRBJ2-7	CASKVRRGVYEQYF
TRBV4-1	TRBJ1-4	CASSQEGGPPDEKLFF
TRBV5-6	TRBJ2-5	CASSFEGEIGETQYF
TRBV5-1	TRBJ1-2	CASSPGQPMDYGYTF
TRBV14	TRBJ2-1	CASSPGTGQFYNEQFF
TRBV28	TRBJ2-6	CASRKGQGTPGANVLTF
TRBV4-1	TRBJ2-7	CASSQGPGTGPHEQYF